This T cell receptor (beta chain) was retrieved from a study of T cell responses to AZD1222 COVID-19 vaccine. Overall study context: The analysis combined second doses at about 4 or about 12 weeks.

Sequencing used immunoSEQ multiplex PCR; TCRdb keeps in-frame clones, though not all of them. The table lists more than 150,000 clones, 88% of them singletons, with 0.4% to 0.5% in the top ten. The TCR comes from an adult in good health. Sequencing used peripheral blood, obtained on day 0 of AZD1222 vaccination.

In DNA form, the CDR3 reads TGTGCCAGCAGCCTCCGGACAGTTAGCAATCAGCCCCAGCATTTT. Encoded protein: CASSLRTVSNQPQHF. The V call is TRBV5-6, the J call TRBJ1-5, with TRBD1 as a possible D gene (6 bases). The CDR3 is made up of 15 amino acids. V lost 4 bases to trimming and J lost 0 bases, with 11 bases between them. The germline gives CDR1 SGHDT, CDR2 YYEEEE.